These 16 T cell receptor beta chains came from one sample sequenced in a study of blood T cells in healthy people across ages. For the second PCR, which ran for about 7 to 12 cycles, a sample-barcoded 5' primer and a J-beta primer mix were used. MiXCR, applied by TCRdb to the 5' RACE reads, yields one record per CDR3 protein. The sample shows 780,000 or so distinct CDR3 sequences, approximately 25% of them seen only once. The same sample was also studied in work on T cells of mothers and their children.

Sequencing used blood. The receptor set was obtained from a boy aged 5-17 years in good health.

The sample holds a few counts of this clonotype. The rearrangement uses TRBV6-2 or TRBV6-3 and TRBJ2-2, with D tentatively TRBD2 (6 bases). The CDR3 is 13 residues long. V was pared by 7 bases and J by 3 bases, with 9 bases between. The germline V gene encodes CDR1 MNHEY and CDR2 SVGEGT. CDR3 amino acids: CASTPGDTGELFF. The CDR3 DNA reads as TGTGCCAGCACCCCGGGGGACACCGGGGAGCTGTTTTTT.

Many counts were recorded for this clonotype. V usage is TRBV12-3 or TRBV12-4 and J usage is TRBJ2-3, with 7 bases that match TRBD1. Trimming took 5 bases from V and 2 from J; bases not matched to a gene: 7. The CDR3 contains 15 residues. The CDR3 spells CASSLKTGTTDTQYF. The CDR3 DNA follows: TGTGCCAGCAGTCTCAAGACAGGGACCACAGATACGCAGTATTTT.

With respect to this clonotype: A much larger clone differs by one base, so this may be a read error. This rearrangement joins TRBV28 to TRBJ1-1, with TRBD1 matching 8 bases. The CDR3 runs 14 residues. Per the germline V gene, CDR1 is MDHEN and CDR2 is SYDVKM. CDR3 sequence: CASSSRTGNSEAFF. Written as DNA, the CDR3 is TGTGCCAGCAGTTCCCGGACAGGGAACTCTGAAGCTTTCTTT.

This rearrangement joins TRBV27 to TRBJ1-5, with D unresolved. Germline V lookup: CDR1 MNHEY, CDR2 SMNVEV (reference sequence). Trimming took 4 bases from V and 4 from J, leaving 17 bases between them. The CDR3 covers 16 residues. The CDR3 loop is CASSSAGGYRNQPQHF. CDR3 sequence (DNA): TGTGCCAGCAGTTCTGCAGGTGGATATAGGAATCAGCCCCAGCATTTT.

About this clonotype itself: The junction does not match germline at one end; this may be a read error. The chain employs TRBV11-2 and TRBJ1-2; D may be TRBD1 (6 bases). There are 11 residues in the CDR3. Per germline, CDR1 SGHAT and CDR2 FQNNGV. Written as DNA, the CDR3 is TGTGCCAGCAGCGCGGGGGCGGCCACCTCCTTC. Residues: CASSAGAATSF. Filled out from reference TRBV11-2 and TRBJ1-2, the complete variable domain reads EAGVAQSPRYKIIEKRQSVAFWCNPISGHATLYWYQQILGQGPKLLIQFQNNGVVDDSQLPKDRFSAERLKGVDSTLKIQPAKLEDSAVYLCASSAGAATSFGSGTRLTVV.

V usage is TRBV5-1 and J usage is TRBJ2-5; TRBD1 is a possible D gene (6 bases). With the DNA end fitting TRBJ2-7 better, the J assignment may be wrong. Germline V CDR1 and CDR2: SGHRS, YFSETQ. This CDR3 has 14 residues. CDR3: CASSFFQGGYEQYF. The CDR3, as DNA: TGCGCCAGCAGCTTCTTTCAAGGGGGCTACGAGCAGTACTTC.

This clonotype was detected a few times. The chain employs TRBV7-9 and TRBJ1-1; D may be TRBD1 (5 bases). Germline V lookup: CDR1 SEHNR, CDR2 FQNEAQ (reference sequence). CDR3 length: 13 amino acids. Trimming shortened V by 2 bases and J by 9 bases, and 13 bases separated the two germline ends. In nucleotides, the CDR3 is TGTGCCAGCAGCTTAATGACAGCGGGGCAAGCTTTCTTT. It translates to CASSLMTAGQAFF. Combining the CDR3 with reference TRBV7-9 and TRBJ1-1 gives the whole variable domain DTGVSQNPRHKITKRGQNVTFRCDPISEHNRLYWYRQTLGQGPEFLTYFQNEAQLEKSRLLSDRFSAERPKGSFSTLEIQRTEQGDSAMYLCASSLMTAGQAFFGQGTRLTVV.

The chain links TRBV4-3 to TRBJ2-6, with D uncertain. Germline values: CDR1 LGHNA, CDR2 YSLEER. Trimming left V 1 base short and J 0 bases short, with 7 bases between. The CDR3 has 16 amino acids. In DNA form, the CDR3 reads TGCGCCAGCAGCCAAGCCCTGGACTCTGGGGCCAACGTCCTGACTTTC. This encodes CASSQALDSGANVLTF.

This clonotype turned up a few times. The junction shows a germline mismatch at one end, possibly a read error. V and J are TRBV4-2 and TRBJ2-5, with TRBD2 as a possible D gene (6 bases). The germline CDR1 and CDR2 sequences are LGHNA and YNFKEQ. CDR3 size: 14 residues. CDR3 residues: CASSQGGSSENQYF. The CDR3 DNA reads as TGTGCCAGCAGCCAGGGGGGTTCGAGCGAGAACCAGTACTTC.

The chain recombines TRBV6-5 with TRBJ1-1; D is unclear. There are 14 residues in the CDR3. Trimming left V 0 bases short and J 6 bases short, with 11 bases between. Looked up from germline, CDR1 is MNHEY and CDR2 is SVGAGI. The DNA of the CDR3 is TGTGCCAGCAGTTACTCGTGGTCGTCGGCTGAAGCTTTCTTT. This sequence encodes CASSYSWSSAEAFF.

The V call is TRBV12-3 or TRBV12-4, the J call TRBJ2-7; D gene uncertain. There are 15 residues in the CDR3. V lost 8 bases to trimming and J lost 3 bases, with 20 bases between them. CDR3 region: CASSPSLHPNYEQYF. The CDR3 bases are TGTGCCAGCTCCCCGTCACTACACCCGAACTACGAGCAGTACTTC.

The chain couples TRBV13 to TRBJ2-2; 7 bases are shared with TRBD2. CDR1 is PRHDT, CDR2 FYEKMQ, per germline (reference sequence). This CDR3 spans 16 amino acids. J lost 6 bases, V lost 2 bases, and 9 bases had no gene match. The CDR3 DNA is TGTGCCAGCAGCTTATTCGCGGGAGATCCTTCCGGGGAGCTGTTTTTT. Translating it yields CASSLFAGDPSGELFF.

This chain links TRBV7-2 with TRBJ2-5; D remains unclear. The CDR3 length is 13 residues. Germline loops: CDR1 SGHTA, CDR2 FQGNSA. Trimming removed 0 bases at V and 5 bases at J, with 7 bases between. The DNA for the CDR3 is TGTGCCAGCAGCTTAGCTAGTTCCGAGACCCAGTACTTC. The encoded protein is CASSLASSETQYF.

This clonotype was counted once. This rearrangement joins TRBV6-6 to TRBJ1-1; D gene uncertain. V shed 2 bases and J shed 0 bases, with 10 bases lying between them. CDR1 MNHNY and CDR2 SVGAGI come from the germline V gene (reference sequence). The CDR3 has 15 amino acids. The CDR3 spells CASSYGDPMNTEAFF. The CDR3 nucleotides are TGTGCCAGCAGTTACGGGGATCCCATGAACACTGAAGCTTTCTTT.

This rearrangement joins TRBV4-3 to TRBJ1-2; D gene unclear. The CDR3 covers 14 residues. Germline-derived CDR1 and CDR2 are LGHNA and YSLEER. V gave up 4 bases and J gave up 3 bases, with 12 bases separating them. CDR3 loop: CASSRLGSDYGYTF. CDR3 DNA sequence: TGCGCCAGCAGCCGGCTCGGGTCCGACTATGGCTACACCTTC.

This clonotype was observed a handful of times. The V and J genes are TRBV5-1 and TRBJ2-1; D possibly corresponds to TRBD1 (6 bases). The end of the DNA fits TRBJ2-7 better, so the J call may be wrong. The CDR3 covers 13 residues. Germline V CDR1 and CDR2: SGHRS, YFSETQ. In nucleotides, the CDR3 is TGCGCCAGCAGCTTCTTACAGGGCCCCGAGCAGTACTTC. It codes for CASSFLQGPEQYF.